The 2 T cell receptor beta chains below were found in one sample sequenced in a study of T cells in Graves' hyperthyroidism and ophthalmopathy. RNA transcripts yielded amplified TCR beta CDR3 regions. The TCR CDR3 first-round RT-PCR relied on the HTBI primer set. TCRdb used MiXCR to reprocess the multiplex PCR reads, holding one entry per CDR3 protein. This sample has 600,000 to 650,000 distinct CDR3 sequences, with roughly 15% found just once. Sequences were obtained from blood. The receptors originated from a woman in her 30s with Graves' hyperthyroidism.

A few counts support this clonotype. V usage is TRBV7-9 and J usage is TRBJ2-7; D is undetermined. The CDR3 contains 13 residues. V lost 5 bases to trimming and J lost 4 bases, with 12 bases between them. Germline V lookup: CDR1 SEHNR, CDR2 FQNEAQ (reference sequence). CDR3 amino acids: CASSAPGSYEQYF. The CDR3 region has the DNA TGTGCCAGCAGCGCTCCTGGGTCGTACGAGCAGTACTTC. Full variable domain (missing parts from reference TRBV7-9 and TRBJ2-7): DTGVSQNPRHKITKRGQNVTFRCDPISEHNRLYWYRQTLGQGPEFLTYFQNEAQLEKSRLLSDRFSAERPKGSFSTLEIQRTEQGDSAMYLCASSAPGSYEQYFGPGTRLTVT.

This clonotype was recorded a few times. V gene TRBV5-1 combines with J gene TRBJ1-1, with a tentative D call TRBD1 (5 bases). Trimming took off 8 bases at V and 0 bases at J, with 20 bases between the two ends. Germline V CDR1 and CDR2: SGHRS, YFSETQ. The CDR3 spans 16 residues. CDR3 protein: CASHQGGGVMNTEAFF. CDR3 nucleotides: TGCGCCAGTCACCAGGGAGGTGGGGTTATGAACACTGAAGCTTTCTTT.